The T cell receptor beta chain described here comes from a study of beta chain features in type 1 diabetes (dated by TCRdb to 2016 to 2018). About the investigation overall: Mean age, gender distribution, total cell number and subset yield were not different between patients and healthy donors. The study compared the TCRB repertoires of sorted circulating CD4+ T cell subsets in recently diagnosed type 1 diabetes patients with those in matched healthy donors. Naive and central memory subsets were obtained from all 28 donors, but regulatory and stem cell-like memory subsets were isolated from only 8 patients and roughly 8 healthy donors. A total of roughly 110 million sorted cells were examined across all samples, and the number of cells per subset was strongly correlated with RNA yield.

The entire isolated RNA was reverse transcribed using the High Capacity cDNA Reverse Transcription Kit, and thus expressed TCRB transcripts were sequenced. Deep immunoSEQ sequencing was applied to naive, central memory and regulatory T cell samples, giving an average of roughly 3.6 million total reads per sample. Sorted cells were lysed in RLT buffer and RNA was extracted with DNase-treated RNeasy Micro or Mini kits, depending on cell number. To prevent cross-contamination, each cell subset was processed individually, whereas patient and healthy donor samples were processed jointly. The immunoSEQ multiplex PCR was used to amplify TCRB sequences from cDNA, yielding 87-bp fragments that span the CDR3 region. Sequencing of the amplicons was done on the Illumina HiSeq platform. Per the original workflow: PCR bias was corrected computationally using synthetic template baselines, and reads within Hamming distance 2 were collapsed, with unmergeable singletons discarded. Reads were aligned to IMGT to assign V, D and J genes, CDR3 length, and insertions or deletions at six rearrangement sites. Within each subset, clonotype counts were normalized to sorted cell number, and only after that were true diversity and Gini coefficients computed with the tcR R package. Repertoire sharing was quantified using the overlap coefficient calculated on TCRB nucleotide sequences. TCRdb stores this immuneACCESS table with in-frame sequences only. Part of the clones is absent; in the studies checked, under half of the shortfall reflects unresolved V genes, and no reason is known for the rest. Clone size and V and J calls were adopted from that table, with D and trimming inferred from the DNA. The sample yields fewer than 350,000 clones; about 7.8% were counted once. The top ten constitute 1% of the sample.

This clone came up a few times. There is no known antigen for this receptor. Per-base qualities were not stored, and no clone one base away is much larger. Points the paper makes about the study in general: Because cDNA rather than genomic DNA was sequenced, highly expressing activated cells could have been over-represented, although no difference in activation and CD3 levels was found between groups. Only small numbers of individuals were included in the HLA sub-analyses, which left unresolved whether HLA type had any influence on TCRB rearrangement. At VDJ recombination sites, patients with type 1 diabetes made fewer insertions and deleted more nucleotides, a pattern implying thymic rearrangement abnormalities. Naive, central memory and regulatory TCRB repertoires appeared more similar among patients than among healthy donors. PCR might favor shorter templates, but patient and control samples were amplified and corrected together, so any skew would affect both groups equally. A moderate but significant shortening of TCRB CDR3 length was observed in type 1 diabetes patients in all four CD4+ subsets.

From each donor, a single peripheral blood sample of 100 to 150 mL on average was drawn into heparinised tubes. Naive, central memory, regulatory and stem cell-like memory CD4+ T cells were sorted on a BD FACSAria II using a panel including CD45RO, CCR7, CD25, CD127, CD95 and CD27. Every sorted population had a purity above 98%. PBMCs were isolated right away by Lymphoprep density gradient centrifugation and were stained directly, without culture. So that batch effects would be minimized, each experiment stained and sorted samples in pairs, pairing one healthy donor with one patient. There are 13 amino acids in the CDR3, from cysteine to phenylalanine inclusive. This entry keeps only the CDR3 DNA: 39 bases, framed from base 1. Deletion took 0 bases off V and 8 bases off J, with a span of 10 bases between the germline ends. The germline V gene gives CDR1 as MGHRA and CDR2 as YSYEKL.

The sequencing input was central memory CD4+ T cells from blood. The receptor was derived from a woman under 30 in good health. The chain couples TRBV4-1 to TRBJ1-1, with the D gene too uncertain to name. The nucleotide sequence is given as TGCGCCAGCAGCCAAGATCTTATCAGGGAAGCTTTCTTT. Translated, it gives CASSQDLIREAFF.